The clone carrying this T cell receptor (beta chain) has only a few counts. Every isolated RNA sample was fully reverse transcribed, so sequencing captured expressed TCRB transcripts. Here immunoSEQ multiplex PCR was the method, and the copy in TCRdb shows in-frame clones only, minus some. The data show around 320,000 clones, around 15% seen once. Trimming took off 3 bases at V and 6 bases at J, with 7 bases between the two ends. CDR1 is MNHNS, CDR2 SASEGT, per germline. The CDR3 totals 12 residues. These data originate in a study of beta chain features in type 1 diabetes. This TCR derives from a man younger than 40 in good health. The chain has TRBV6-1 and TRBJ2-3, with D uncertain. The sequencing input was central memory CD4+ T cells from blood. In DNA form, the CDR3 reads TGTGCCAGCAGTGACAATCGGGATACGCAGTATTTT. Its translation is CASSDNRDTQYF.